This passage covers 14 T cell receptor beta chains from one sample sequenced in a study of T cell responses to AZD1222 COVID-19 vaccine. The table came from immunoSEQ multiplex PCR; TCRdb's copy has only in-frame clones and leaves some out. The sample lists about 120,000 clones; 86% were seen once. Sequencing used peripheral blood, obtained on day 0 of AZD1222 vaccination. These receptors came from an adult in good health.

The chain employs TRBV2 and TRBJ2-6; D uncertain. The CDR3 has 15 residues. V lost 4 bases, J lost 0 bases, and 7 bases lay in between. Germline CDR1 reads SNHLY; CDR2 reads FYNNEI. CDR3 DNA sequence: TGTGCCAGCAGTGGCCAGCCCTCTGGGGCCAACGTCCTGACTTTC. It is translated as CASSGQPSGANVLTF.

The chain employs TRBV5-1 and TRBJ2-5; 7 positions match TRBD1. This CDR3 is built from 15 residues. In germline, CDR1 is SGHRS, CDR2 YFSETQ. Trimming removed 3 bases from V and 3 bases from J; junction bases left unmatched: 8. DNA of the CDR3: TGCGCCAGCAGCTACCGACAGGGAAGGGAAGAGACCCAGTACTTC. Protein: CASSYRQGREETQYF.

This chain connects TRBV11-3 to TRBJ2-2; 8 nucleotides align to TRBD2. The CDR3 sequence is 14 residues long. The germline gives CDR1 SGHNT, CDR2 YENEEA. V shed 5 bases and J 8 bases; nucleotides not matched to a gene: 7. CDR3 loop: CASSRGLATGELFF. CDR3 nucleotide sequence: TGTGCCAGCAGCCGCGGACTAGCCACGGGGGAGCTGTTTTTT.

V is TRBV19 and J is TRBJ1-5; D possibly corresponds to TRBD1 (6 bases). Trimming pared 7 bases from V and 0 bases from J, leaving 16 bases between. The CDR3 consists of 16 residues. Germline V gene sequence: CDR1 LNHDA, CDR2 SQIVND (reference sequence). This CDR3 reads CASTSRGGDSNQPQHF. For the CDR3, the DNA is TGTGCCAGTACCAGCCGAGGGGGGGATAGCAATCAGCCCCAGCATTTT.

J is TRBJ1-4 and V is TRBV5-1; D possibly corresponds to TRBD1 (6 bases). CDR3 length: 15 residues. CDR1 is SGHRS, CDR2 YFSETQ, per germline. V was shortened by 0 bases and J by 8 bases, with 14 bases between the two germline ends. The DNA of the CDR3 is TGCGCCAGCAGCTTGGTACAGGGAGTGTCCGAAAAACTGTTTTTT. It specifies CASSLVQGVSEKLFF.

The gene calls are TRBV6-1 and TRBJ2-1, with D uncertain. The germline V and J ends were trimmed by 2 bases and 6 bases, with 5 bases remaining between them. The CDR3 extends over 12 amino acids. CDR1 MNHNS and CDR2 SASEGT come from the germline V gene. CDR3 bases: TGTGCCAGCAGTGAATTCGGCAATGAGCAGTTCTTC. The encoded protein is CASSEFGNEQFF.

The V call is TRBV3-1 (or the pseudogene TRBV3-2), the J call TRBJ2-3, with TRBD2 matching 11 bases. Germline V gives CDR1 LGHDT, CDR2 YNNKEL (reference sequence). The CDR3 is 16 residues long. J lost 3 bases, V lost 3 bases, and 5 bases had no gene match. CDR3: CASSQRGTSGTDTQYF. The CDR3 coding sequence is TGTGCCAGCAGCCAGCGAGGGACTAGCGGAACAGATACGCAGTATTTT.

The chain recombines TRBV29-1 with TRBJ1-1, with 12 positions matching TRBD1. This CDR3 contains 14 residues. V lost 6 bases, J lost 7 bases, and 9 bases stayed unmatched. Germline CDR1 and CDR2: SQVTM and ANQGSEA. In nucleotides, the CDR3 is TGCAGCGTAGAATCCGGGACAGGGGGCCTTGAAGCTTTCTTT. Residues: CSVESGTGGLEAFF.

The CDR3 region is CASSRTGVLEQYF. The CDR3, as DNA: TGTGCCAGCAGCAGGACAGGGGTCCTCGAGCAGTACTTC. The chain is built from TRBV2 and TRBJ2-7, with 9 bases lining up with TRBD1. CDR1 and CDR2 (germline): SNHLY, FYNNEI. V shed 6 bases and J 6 bases; nucleotides not matched to a gene: 6. CDR3 size: 13 residues.

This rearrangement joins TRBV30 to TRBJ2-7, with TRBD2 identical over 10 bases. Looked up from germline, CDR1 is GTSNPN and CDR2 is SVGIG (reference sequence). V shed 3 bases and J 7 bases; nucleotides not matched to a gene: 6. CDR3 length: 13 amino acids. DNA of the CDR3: TGTGCCTGGAGGCGTCTAGCGGGAGTTGAGCAGTACTTC. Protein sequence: CAWRRLAGVEQYF.

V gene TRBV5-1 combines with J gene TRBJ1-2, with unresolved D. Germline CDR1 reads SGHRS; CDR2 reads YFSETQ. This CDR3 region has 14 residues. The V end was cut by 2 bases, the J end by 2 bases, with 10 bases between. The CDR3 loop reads CASSLNTANYGYTF. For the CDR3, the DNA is TGCGCCAGCAGCTTAAATACAGCCAACTATGGCTACACCTTC.

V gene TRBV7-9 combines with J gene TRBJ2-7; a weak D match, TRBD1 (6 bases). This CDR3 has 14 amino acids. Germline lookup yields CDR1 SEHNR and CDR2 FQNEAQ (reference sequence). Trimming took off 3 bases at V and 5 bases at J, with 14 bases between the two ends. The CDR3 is CASSFGRGYDEQYF. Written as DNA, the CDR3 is TGTGCCAGCAGCTTTGGCAGGGGATACGACGAGCAGTACTTC.

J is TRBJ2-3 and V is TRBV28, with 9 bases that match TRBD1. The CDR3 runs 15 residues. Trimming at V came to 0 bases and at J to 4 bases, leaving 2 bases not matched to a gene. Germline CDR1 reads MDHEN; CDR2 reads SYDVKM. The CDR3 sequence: CASSLWDRGSDTQYF. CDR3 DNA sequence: TGTGCCAGCAGTTTATGGGACAGGGGCTCAGATACGCAGTATTTT.

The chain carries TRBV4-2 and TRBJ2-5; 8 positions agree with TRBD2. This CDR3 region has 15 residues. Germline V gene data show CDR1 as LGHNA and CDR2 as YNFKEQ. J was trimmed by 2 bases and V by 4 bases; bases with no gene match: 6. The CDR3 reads CASSRTTSAQETQYF. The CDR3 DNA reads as TGTGCCAGCAGCCGAACGACTAGCGCACAAGAGACCCAGTACTTC.